This T cell receptor (beta chain) derives from a study of OX40 agonist ivuxolimab in advanced cancers. Background on the study: Dose-escalation patients suffered from hepatocellular carcinoma, melanoma, renal cell or head and neck cancer.

In the case of this clone: The junction departs from germline at one end; a sequencing error may be responsible.

The CDR3 is 15 residues long. CDR1 SSHAT and CDR2 FNYEAQ come from the germline V gene (reference sequence). Assay: immunoSEQ multiplex PCR; the TCRdb copy retains only in-frame clones and omits some. The sample lists 90,000 or so clones, roughly nine tenths occurring once. The rearrangement uses TRBV7-7 and TRBJ2-1, with D unclear. The origin of this receptor is an adult with an advanced solid tumor such as melanoma, head and neck, liver or kidney cancer. Sequencing used CD4+ or CD8+ T cells sorted from blood, obtained in a trial of the OX40 agonist ivuxolimab. The CDR3 is CASSFRLSVLNEQFF. Here the CDR3 DNA reads TGTGCTAGCAGCTTTCGTCTATCAGTGTTAAATGAGCAGTTCTTC.